Presented here are 30 T cell receptor beta chains from one specimen sequenced in a study of shared clonotypes between healthy human individuals. TCRdb keeps only in-frame clones here, not all; method: immunoSEQ multiplex PCR. The table shows approximately 980,000 clones, with about three quarters occurring only once. The sequencing sample was made of memory CD4+ T cells sorted from blood. Subset meaning: CD45RA-negative fraction. These receptors were obtained from a man aged 18-30 years in good health.

This chain connects TRBV5-4 to TRBJ2-2; either TRBD1 or TRBD2 may supply D (5 bases each). The V and J ends lost 0 bases and 7 bases respectively, with 10 bases between them. Germline V gives CDR1 SGHNT, CDR2 YYREEE (reference sequence). The CDR3 covers 14 residues. As DNA, the CDR3 is TGTGCCAGCAGCTTGGTCGGGGCCGGCGGGGAGCTGTTTTTT. This codes for CASSLVGAGGELFF.

The genes are TRBV18 and TRBJ2-2; D is unresolved. Trimming stripped 0 bases from V and 1 base from J, with 6 bases between. Per germline, CDR1 KGHSH and CDR2 LQKENI. The CDR3 has 15 amino acids. CDR3 DNA sequence: TGTGCCAGCTCACCACCGGAGCGGAACACCGGGGAGCTGTTTTTT. Translation gives CASSPPERNTGELFF.

The V call is TRBV5-1, the J call TRBJ1-2, with D maybe TRBD1 (5 bases). Germline assignment: CDR1 SGHRS and CDR2 YFSETQ. CDR3 length equals 19 residues. Trimming removed 4 bases from V and 3 bases from J, with 28 bases in between. CDR3 region: CASSPSLGGGGGAHYGYTF. The CDR3 DNA reads as TGCGCCAGCAGCCCAAGCCTTGGGGGAGGAGGAGGGGCACACTATGGCTACACCTTC.

To note about this clone: The sample contains more than one DNA sequence encoding this CDR3. This chain links TRBV7-9 with TRBJ2-5, with 7 bases lining up with TRBD2. The germline V gene encodes CDR1 SEHNR and CDR2 FQNEAQ (reference sequence). This CDR3 is 15 amino acids long. V lost 2 bases to trimming and J lost 2 bases; unmatched junction nucleotides: 5. Here the CDR3 reads CASSLRLAAQETQYF. For the CDR3, the DNA is TGTGCCAGCAGCTTAAGGCTAGCGGCTCAAGAGACCCAGTACTTC.

The rearrangement uses TRBV7-2 and TRBJ1-5; D perhaps matches TRBD1 (6 bases). Trimming took off 2 bases at V and 11 bases at J, with 22 bases between the two ends. CDR3 length equals 16 residues. Per germline, CDR1 SGHTA and CDR2 FQGNSA. The CDR3 loop reads CASSLPGDRRIMAQHF. The CDR3 DNA reads TGTGCCAGCAGCTTACCAGGGGATCGCCGGATCATGGCCCAGCATTTT.

Comment on this clone: This sample includes further DNA sequences coding for the same CDR3. This rearrangement joins TRBV9 to TRBJ2-2, with no clear D. The CDR3 totals 14 residues. Deletions cut 0 bases from V and 4 bases from J, with 7 bases between. From germline, CDR1 is SGDLS and CDR2 YYNGEE. Here the CDR3 reads CASSVGTGTGELFF. CDR3 bases: TGTGCCAGCAGCGTAGGTACGGGCACCGGGGAGCTGTTTTTT.

This clone has only one observation. The chain joins TRBV30 to TRBJ1-1, with a tentative D call TRBD1 (6 bases). The CDR3 runs 15 residues. Looked up from germline, CDR1 is GTSNPN and CDR2 is SVGIG (reference sequence). V lost 1 base and J 1 base, leaving 13 bases between the germline ends. The CDR3 DNA sequence: TGTGCCTGGAGTGGAGAACAGGGCCGGAACACTGAAGCTTTCTTT. Translated, it gives CAWSGEQGRNTEAFF.

V and J are TRBV5-1 and TRBJ2-1; TRBD2 aligns across 8 bases. This CDR3 is built from 15 residues. The junction had 5 bases not matched to a gene; V was cut back by 1 base and J by 5 bases. Germline CDR1 and CDR2: SGHRS and YFSETQ. CDR3 coding DNA: TGCGCCAGCAGCTTGTGGGAGCGGGAGAACAATGAGCAGTTCTTC. Protein product: CASSLWERENNEQFF.

This clone was seen repeatedly, ten times or more. J is TRBJ2-6 and V is TRBV13; 8 nucleotides align to TRBD2. The length of the CDR3 is 17 residues. After removal of 6 bases from V and 3 bases from J, the junction contained 10 bases not matched to a gene. Germline V gives CDR1 PRHDT, CDR2 FYEKMQ (reference sequence). CDR3 in amino acids: CASSYSRGLGGANVLTF. Written as DNA, the CDR3 is TGTGCCAGCAGTTATTCGAGGGGACTAGGTGGGGCCAACGTCCTGACTTTC.

The genes are TRBV7-8 and TRBJ2-7; 12 bases match TRBD2. The CDR3 contains 15 residues. In germline, CDR1 is SGHVS, CDR2 FQNEAQ. The ends lost 4 bases at V and 3 bases at J; junction bases unmatched: 4. CDR3 in DNA: TGTGCCAGCAGCTCGGGACTAGCGGGTTTCTACGAGCAGTACTTC. Its translation: CASSSGLAGFYEQYF.

Only a few counts were recorded for this clone. Within the sample, other DNA sequences also encode this same CDR3. The chain joins TRBV4-1 to TRBJ2-5; D possibly corresponds to TRBD2 (6 bases). The CDR3 totals 15 residues. Germline V gene sequence: CDR1 MGHRA, CDR2 YSYEKL. Trimming cost V 1 base and J 3 bases, with 12 bases left between them. CDR3 DNA: TGCGCCAGCAGCCAAGGCTCGGGAGCTGAAGAGACCCAGTACTTC. Translating gives CASSQGSGAEETQYF.

This chain links TRBV7-2 with TRBJ2-1; a possible D gene is TRBD2 (6 bases). Germline lookup yields CDR1 SGHTA and CDR2 FQGNSA. CDR3 length: 14 residues. The ends were cut back, 6 bases at V and 7 bases at J, with 16 bases in the middle. Here the CDR3 DNA reads TGTGCCAGCAGGCAGATGACTAGTAAGAATGAGCAGTTCTTC. Translating it yields CASRQMTSKNEQFF.

The chain employs TRBV2 and TRBJ1-1; TRBD1 matches 7 bases. Germline assignment: CDR1 SNHLY and CDR2 FYNNEI. J gave up 5 bases and V 5 bases, and 5 bases lay outside the gene matches. This CDR3 is 13 amino acids long. The CDR3 coding sequence is TGTGCCAGCAGTCCAGGGGGGGTAACTGAAGCTTTCTTT. It specifies CASSPGGVTEAFF.

The rearrangement links TRBV28 to TRBJ1-2; 8 bases match TRBD1. The V segment lost 6 bases and the J segment 5 bases; nucleotides outside the gene matches: 11. Germline V CDR1 and CDR2: MDHEN, SYDVKM. This CDR3 comprises 15 residues. The chain's CDR3 is CASSRMDRESYGYTF. The CDR3 DNA reads as TGTGCCAGCAGCCGTATGGACAGGGAATCATATGGCTACACCTTC.

This CDR3 is CASSLVISVQTDTQYF. The CDR3 coding sequence is TGTGCCAGCAGCTTAGTGATATCTGTCCAAACAGATACGCAGTATTTT. This chain connects TRBV7-6 to TRBJ2-3, with unresolved D. This CDR3 is built from 16 residues. Trimming took off 1 base at V and 3 bases at J, with 14 bases between the two ends. Germline CDR1 SGHVS, CDR2 FNYEAQ. Full variable domain (missing parts from reference TRBV7-6 and TRBJ2-3): GAGVSQSPRYKVTKRGQDVALRCDPISGHVSLYWYRQALGQGPEFLTYFNYEAQQDKSGLPNDRFSAERPEGSISTLTIQRTEQRDSAMYRCASSLVISVQTDTQYFGPGTRLTVL.

This sequence joins TRBV2 and TRBJ2-5, with no clear D. Germline-derived CDR1 and CDR2 are SNHLY and FYNNEI. This CDR3 has 12 amino acids. Trimming took 6 bases from V and 0 from J, leaving 5 bases between them. The CDR3 here is CASRPDQETQYF. As DNA, the CDR3 is TGTGCCAGCAGGCCAGACCAAGAGACCCAGTACTTC.

The chain links TRBV28 to TRBJ1-3; 7 bases fit TRBD1. After removal of 8 bases from V and 0 bases from J, the junction contained 4 bases not matched to a gene. Germline V gene lookup returns CDR1 MDHEN and CDR2 SYDVKM. CDR3 length equals 14 residues. Here the CDR3 DNA reads TGTGCCAGCGTGGACAGGTCCTCTGGAAACACCATATATTTT. Protein: CASVDRSSGNTIYF.

As to this clone: In the same sample, other DNA sequences code for this CDR3. The CDR3 loop is CASSFGTMNTEAFF. CDR3 nucleotides: TGCGCCAGCAGCTTCGGCACAATGAACACTGAAGCTTTCTTT. The V and J genes are TRBV5-1 and TRBJ1-1; D remains ambiguous. Between the trimmed V and J ends, which lost 2 bases and 0 bases, there was a span of 8 bases. Germline assignment: CDR1 SGHRS and CDR2 YFSETQ. The CDR3 length is 14 residues.

This clone was seen a single time. The chain has TRBV5-6 and TRBJ2-1; 10 nucleotides line up with TRBD1. The germline V gene has CDR1 SGHDT and CDR2 YYEEEE. The CDR3 contains 15 residues. The V segment lost 4 bases and the J segment 2 bases; nucleotides outside the gene matches: 3. The CDR3 reads CASSLGQGAYNEQFF. The CDR3 DNA is TGTGCCAGCAGCCTTGGACAGGGGGCCTACAATGAGCAGTTCTTC.

This clone was found a few times. The chain couples TRBV30 to TRBJ1-6, with 8 bases that match TRBD1. CDR3 size: 18 residues. The V gene's germline CDR1 is GTSNPN and CDR2 SVGIG (reference sequence). V was pared by 0 bases and J by 6 bases, with 13 bases of the junction left unmatched. The CDR3 sequence: CAWSVAQGATFSNSPLHF. The DNA of the CDR3 is TGTGCCTGGAGTGTCGCGCAGGGGGCGACTTTTAGTAATTCACCCCTCCACTTT. Complete variable domain (other parts from reference TRBV30 and TRBJ1-6): SQTIHQWPATLVQPVGSPLSLECTVEGTSNPNLYWYRQAAGRGLQLLFYSVGIGQISSEVPQNLSASRPQDRQFILSSKKLLLSDSGFYLCAWSVAQGATFSNSPLHFGNGTRLTVT.

A few counts support this clone. This sequence joins TRBV28 and TRBJ1-3, with D unresolved. Trimming took off 8 bases at V and 4 bases at J, with 18 bases between the two ends. The CDR3 covers 15 residues. From germline, CDR1 is MDHEN and CDR2 SYDVKM. The CDR3 DNA follows: TGTGCCAGCGTTTCTTGGGAGATGGCCGGAAACACCATATATTTT. Its translation: CASVSWEMAGNTIYF.

This rearrangement joins TRBV25-1 to TRBJ2-2, with D perhaps matching TRBD1 (5 bases). CDR3 length: 15 amino acids. V was cut by 1 base and J by 3 bases, with 9 bases left in between. Per germline, CDR1 MGHDK and CDR2 SYGVNS. CDR3 sequence (DNA): TGTGCCAGCAGTGAATGGAAAGGGGACACCGGGGAGCTGTTTTTT. It translates to CASSEWKGDTGELFF.

In this sample, this clone turned up once. CDR3 sequence (DNA): TGTGCCAGCTCAGCAGACCGGGGTGGCTACAATGAGCAGTTCTTC. Translated: CASSADRGGYNEQFF. The chain recombines TRBV18 with TRBJ2-1, with a possible D match to TRBD2 (5 bases). CDR1 KGHSH and CDR2 LQKENI come from the germline V gene. The CDR3 contains 15 residues. The germline V and J ends were trimmed by 5 bases and 3 bases, with 14 bases remaining between them. Complete variable domain (other parts from reference TRBV18 and TRBJ2-1): NAGVMQNPRHLVRRRGQEARLRCSPMKGHSHVYWYRQLPEEGLKFMVYLQKENIIDESGMPKERFSAEFPKEGPSILRIQQVVRGDSAAYFCASSADRGGYNEQFFGPGTRLTVL.

Comment on this clone: A read error may be the cause here, since a much bigger clone is one base away. This chain links TRBV7-8 with TRBJ2-3; D is ambiguous. Germline loops: CDR1 SGHVS, CDR2 FQNEAQ. V lost 2 bases, J lost 0 bases, and 3 bases lay in between. The CDR3 contains 13 residues. The CDR3 is CASSLMSTDTQYF. CDR3 bases: TGTGCCAGCAGCTTAATGAGCACAGATACGCAGTATTTT.

J is TRBJ2-1 and V is TRBV5-4, with 10 bases aligning to TRBD1. The CDR3 sequence is 14 residues long. J gave up 3 bases and V 7 bases, and 4 bases lay outside the gene matches. The germline gives CDR1 SGHNT, CDR2 YYREEE (reference sequence). DNA of the CDR3: TGTGCCAGCTTTAGGGACAGGGGCTACAATGAGCAGTTCTTC. As protein: CASFRDRGYNEQFF.

This chain uses TRBV28 with TRBJ1-5, with D possibly TRBD1 on 6 matching bases. This CDR3 is 15 amino acids long. Trimming removed 3 bases at V and 0 bases at J, with 9 bases between. CDR1 is MDHEN and CDR2 is SYDVKM in the germline V gene. CDR3 coding DNA: TGTGCCAGCAGTTTCGACAGGTCTAGCAATCAGCCCCAGCATTTT. Amino acids: CASSFDRSSNQPQHF.

V and J are TRBV5-1 and TRBJ2-3; no firm D call. The CDR3 contains 13 residues. The V gene lost 0 bases and the J gene lost 5 bases, with 7 bases spanning the gap. Germline-derived CDR1 and CDR2 are SGHRS and YFSETQ. The CDR3 bases are TGCGCCAGCAGCTTGGGTCGTGGAGATACGCAGTATTTT. This gives the protein CASSLGRGDTQYF.

The rearrangement links TRBV7-9 to TRBJ1-4; 12 nucleotides match TRBD1. The CDR3 extends over 15 amino acids. V lost 5 bases, J lost 6 bases, and 4 bases stayed unmatched. Germline lookup yields CDR1 SEHNR and CDR2 FQNEAQ (reference sequence). CDR3 sequence reads: CASSPGTGGDEKLFF. CDR3 DNA sequence: TGTGCCAGCAGCCCCGGGACAGGGGGCGATGAAAAACTGTTTTTT.

The chain couples TRBV27 to TRBJ2-1; D possibly uses TRBD1 or TRBD2 (5 bases each). The V and J ends lost 6 bases and 7 bases respectively, with 19 bases between them. Germline CDR1 MNHEY, CDR2 SMNVEV (reference sequence). The CDR3 length is 15 residues. The CDR3 region has the DNA TGTGCCAGCAGGCTCCTCGGGGTGGGGCAAAATGAGCAGTTCTTC. It codes for CASRLLGVGQNEQFF.

This clone appeared a few times. The V and J genes are TRBV29-1 and TRBJ1-4; D is undetermined. CDR1 and CDR2 (germline): SQVTM, ANQGSEA. The ends were cut back, 5 bases at V and 1 base at J, with 8 bases in the middle. This CDR3 is built from 13 residues. This CDR3 is CSVRFETNEKLFF. The CDR3 coding sequence is TGCAGCGTTCGGTTTGAAACTAATGAAAAACTGTTTTTT.